A few counts support the clone carrying this T cell receptor (beta chain). Its antigen is currently unknown. Primers for the PCR totalled 60 Vbeta and 13 Jbeta. Libraries were prepared by immunoSEQ multiplex PCR; TCRdb keeps only in-frame clonotypes and omits some of them. The table shows fewer than 250,000 clones, with roughly 80% occurring only once. The record originates from a study of cytomegalovirus exposure and HLA in healthy donors. Study context: Earlier sequencing of 150 million to 200 million T cells yielded 120 million or so unique TCR beta sequences. General observations from the study: Later analysis associated a missense DCLRE1C variant with TCR beta V- and J-gene trimming. In the analysis, some V segments, TRBV6-2 and TRBV6-3 included, were excluded as indistinguishable.

The CDR3 extends over 13 amino acids. Per germline, CDR1 SNHLY and CDR2 FYNNEI. V lost 5 bases and J 2 bases, leaving 7 bases between the germline ends. The chain uses TRBV2 and TRBJ1-5; D is unclear. Specimen: PBMCs. The source is a woman in her 30s in good health and CMV-seropositive. CDR3 DNA sequence: TGTGCCAGCAGTCTGCGGGGCAATCAGCCCCAGCATTTT. It codes for CASSLRGNQPQHF. The whole variable domain, remainder taken from reference TRBV2 and TRBJ1-5, is EPEVTQTPSHQVTQMGQEVILRCVPISNHLYFYWYRQILGQKVEFLVSFYNNEISEKSEIFDDQFSVERPDGSNFTLKIRSTKLEDSAMYFCASSLRGNQPQHFGDGTRLSIL.